This T cell receptor (beta chain) came from a study of blood T cell repertoires in COVID-19. CDR1 is SGDLS and CDR2 is YYNGEE in the germline V gene. V shed 0 bases, J shed 3 bases, and the junction held 5 bases outside the gene matches. This CDR3 has 15 amino acids. The table came from immunoSEQ multiplex PCR; TCRdb's copy has only in-frame clones and leaves some out. The table lists just over 300,000 clones, roughly 87% of them singletons. The TCR was taken from a man between 18 and 35 years old with active or convalescent COVID-19. The chain is built from TRBV9 and TRBJ1-1, with TRBD1 matching over 7 bases. The specimen was peripheral blood. CDR3 bases: TGTGCCAGCAGCGTAGATCCAGGGGGAGACACTGAAGCTTTCTTT. Protein sequence: CASSVDPGGDTEAFF. Full variable domain (rest looked up from reference TRBV9 and TRBJ1-1): DSGVTQTPKHLITATGQRVTLRCSPRSGDLSVYWYQQSLDQGLQFLIQYYNGEERAKGNILERFSAQQFPDLHSELNLSSLELGDSALYFCASSVDPGGDTEAFFGQGTRLTVV.